This entry lists 32 T cell receptor beta chains sequenced from one sample in a study of blood T cell repertoires in COVID-19 (dated by TCRdb to about 2020). Receptors were amplified or captured by the immunoSEQ multiplex PCR assay. TCRdb limited this immuneACCESS table to in-frame rearrangements with V and J called. A share of clones is missing; checked studies link under half to unresolved V genes, and the rest is unexplained. The sample yields approximately 120,000 clones; around four fifths were counted once. The ten largest make up around 20% of the sample. The material sequenced was peripheral blood. Every receptor here comes from an elderly man with acute or convalescent COVID-19.

V and J are TRBV2 and TRBJ2-7, with D possibly being TRBD1 (6 bases). This CDR3 contains 12 residues. V lost 6 bases to trimming and J lost 10 bases, with 16 bases between them. The germline V gene encodes CDR1 SNHLY and CDR2 FYNNEI. For the CDR3, the DNA is TGTGCCAGCAGCGGACAGATTCCCAGCCAGTACTTC. Translation gives CASSGQIPSQYF.

The V and J genes are TRBV20-1 and TRBJ1-6, with 7 bases aligning to TRBD1. Germline trimming cut 5 bases from V and 9 bases from J; bases unmatched to any gene: 1. CDR1 and CDR2 (germline): DFQATT, SNEGSKA (reference sequence). CDR3 size: 11 residues. CDR3 loop: CSAYRGSPLHF. Here the CDR3 DNA reads TGCAGTGCTTACAGGGGTTCACCCCTCCACTTT.

The chain uses TRBV3-1 (or the pseudogene TRBV3-2) and TRBJ1-2; D is undetermined. V gave up 3 bases and J gave up 4 bases, with 12 bases separating them. The CDR3 is made up of 14 amino acids. Germline V gives CDR1 LGHDT, CDR2 YNNKEL (reference sequence). The CDR3 loop reads CASSQTSRSYGYTF. For the CDR3, the DNA is TGTGCCAGCAGCCAGACTAGCCGGAGCTATGGCTACACCTTC.

The rearrangement links TRBV19 to TRBJ1-2; tentative D call: TRBD1 (6 bases). Germline V gene data show CDR1 as LNHDA and CDR2 as SQIVND (reference sequence). V dropped 5 bases and J dropped 6 bases, with 19 bases sitting between them. This CDR3 has 15 amino acids. The CDR3 loop reads CASSRSGGGRNGYTF. The CDR3, as DNA: TGTGCCAGTAGTCGATCCGGCGGGGGGCGGAATGGCTACACCTTC. Together with reference TRBV19 and TRBJ1-2, the CDR3 gives the full variable domain: DGGITQSPKYLFRKEGQNVTLSCEQNLNHDAMYWYRQDPGQGLRLIYYSQIVNDFQKGDIAEGYSVSREKKESFPLTVTSAQKNPTAFYLCASSRSGGGRNGYTFGSGTRLTVV.

The chain joins TRBV7-8 to TRBJ1-3; the match to TRBD1 covers 7 bases. Germline V gene data show CDR1 as SGHVS and CDR2 as FQNEAQ. Trimming at V came to 5 bases and at J to 0 bases, leaving 4 bases not matched to a gene. This CDR3 is built from 15 residues. Written as DNA, the CDR3 is TGTGCCAGCAGCGCCCGGGACAGCTCTGGAAACACCATATATTTT. This encodes CASSARDSSGNTIYF.

This sequence joins TRBV7-9 and TRBJ2-2; D possibly corresponds to TRBD1 (6 bases). This CDR3 is built from 18 residues. CDR1 is SEHNR and CDR2 is FQNEAQ in the germline V gene (reference sequence). V was shortened by 5 bases and J by 4 bases, with 23 bases between the two germline ends. CDR3 residues: CASSPPMGWAGVTGELFF. CDR3 coding DNA: TGTGCCAGCAGCCCCCCCATGGGTTGGGCAGGGGTCACCGGGGAGCTGTTTTTT.

The chain joins TRBV16 to TRBJ1-2; 9 positions agree with TRBD1. Per the germline V gene, CDR1 is KGHSY and CDR2 is FQNENV. This CDR3 comprises 18 residues. Losses at the gene ends were 1 base for V and 4 bases for J; bases not matched to a gene: 13. CDR3: CASSQLPPPGQGLYGYTF. CDR3 DNA sequence: TGTGCCAGCAGCCAATTGCCCCCTCCGGGACAGGGACTCTATGGCTACACCTTC.

The V and J genes are TRBV6-5 and TRBJ2-7; 8 nucleotides align to TRBD2. Germline loops: CDR1 MNHEY, CDR2 SVGAGI. The CDR3 contains 12 residues. Trimming at V came to 8 bases and at J to 11 bases, leaving 11 bases not matched to a gene. The CDR3 is CASRQRGWGEYF. In DNA form, the CDR3 reads TGTGCCAGCCGGCAGCGGGGGTGGGGCGAGTACTTC.

This chain joins TRBV18 and TRBJ1-1; no definite D call. The CDR3 sequence is 14 residues long. Germline assignment: CDR1 KGHSH and CDR2 LQKENI. Between the trimmed V and J ends, which lost 4 bases and 4 bases, there was a span of 13 bases. CDR3 loop: CASSLQSSSTEAFF. CDR3 bases: TGTGCCAGCTCACTCCAGTCATCCTCCACTGAAGCTTTCTTT.

The chain has TRBV2 and TRBJ1-1; D is unresolved. Looked up from germline, CDR1 is SNHLY and CDR2 is FYNNEI. The CDR3 is 13 residues long. V gave up 5 bases and J gave up 3 bases, with 10 bases separating them. The CDR3 coding sequence is TGTGCCAGCAGTCGCTCCGGGGACACTGAAGCTTTCTTT. It specifies CASSRSGDTEAFF.

The genes are TRBV15 and TRBJ2-1, with 10 bases identical to TRBD2. J gave up 8 bases and V 6 bases, and 13 bases lay outside the gene matches. The CDR3 is 16 amino acids. The germline CDR1 and CDR2 sequences are LNHNV and YYDKDF (reference sequence). CDR3 in amino acids: CATSESGGAGWYEQFF. The DNA of the CDR3 is TGTGCCACCAGTGAAAGCGGGGGGGCAGGGTGGTATGAGCAGTTCTTC.

The genes are TRBV27 and TRBJ1-5; 7 bases fit TRBD1. The CDR3 length is 15 residues. CDR1 MNHEY and CDR2 SMNVEV come from the germline V gene (reference sequence). Trimming at V came to 6 bases and at J to 3 bases, leaving 8 bases not matched to a gene. The chain's CDR3 is CASRSRGVINQPQHF. DNA of the CDR3: TGTGCCAGCAGAAGCAGGGGGGTGATCAATCAGCCCCAGCATTTT.

V is TRBV19 and J is TRBJ2-5, with 9 bases fitting TRBD1. The junction had 11 bases not matched to a gene; V was cut back by 4 bases and J by 5 bases. Germline V gene lookup returns CDR1 LNHDA and CDR2 SQIVND (reference sequence). The CDR3 is 16 residues long. This CDR3 is CASSKNTGGRGETQYF. CDR3 nucleotide sequence: TGTGCCAGTAGTAAAAATACAGGGGGCCGAGGTGAGACCCAGTACTTC.

The chain uses TRBV5-1 and TRBJ1-4; D remains ambiguous. Trimming took 4 bases from V and 5 from J, leaving 9 bases between them. CDR3 length: 13 residues. Per germline, CDR1 SGHRS and CDR2 YFSETQ. CDR3 coding DNA: TGCGCCAGCAGCCGGGGTGCGAATGAAAAACTGTTTTTT. Its translation: CASSRGANEKLFF.

This clone was seen just once. CDR3 sequence reads: CASSLEGRKREYF. The CDR3 coding sequence is TGTGCCAGCAGCTTGGAGGGGAGGAAGCGGGAGTACTTC. This chain joins TRBV5-5 and TRBJ2-7; D possibly corresponds to TRBD2 (6 bases). This CDR3 has 13 residues. V lost 0 bases and J lost 11, with 15 bases in between. Germline-derived CDR1 and CDR2 are SGHKS and YYEKEE (reference sequence).

V usage is TRBV7-5 and J usage is TRBJ2-7; the table's D gene call, TRBD2, was not cross checked with the DNA. TRBV7-5 constitutes a pseudogene. This CDR3 contains 15 residues. The CDR3 loop is CARSPHEAADYEQYF. The CDR3 DNA follows: TGTGCCAGAAGCCCCCACGAGGCCGCCGATTACGAGCAGTACTTC.

V gene TRBV5-1 combines with J gene TRBJ2-2; possible D gene TRBD1, 6 bases. CDR3 length: 15 amino acids. V was pared by 0 bases and J by 5 bases, with 11 bases between. Germline V gene sequence: CDR1 SGHRS, CDR2 YFSETQ. DNA of the CDR3: TGCGCCAGCAGCTTGGGAGACAGGAAAACCGGGGAGCTGTTTTTT. This translates into CASSLGDRKTGELFF.

The V call is TRBV9, the J call TRBJ2-1; TRBD2 matches at 10 bases. CDR1 is SGDLS, CDR2 YYNGEE, per germline. The V gene end was trimmed by 0 bases and the J gene end by 5 bases; junction bases not matched to a gene: 8. The CDR3 length is 17 residues. The CDR3 region is CASSVALGLAANNEQFF. CDR3 in DNA: TGTGCCAGCAGCGTAGCTTTAGGACTAGCGGCCAACAATGAGCAGTTCTTC.

The chain links TRBV5-6 to TRBJ2-1, with unresolved D. Trimming removed 3 bases from V and 2 bases from J, with 15 bases in between. CDR1 is SGHDT, CDR2 YYEEEE, per germline. This CDR3 has 16 residues. The CDR3 sequence is CASSSLEVYPYNEQFF. CDR3 nucleotide sequence: TGTGCCAGCAGCTCCCTTGAGGTATACCCCTACAATGAGCAGTTCTTC. The full variable domain, completed using reference TRBV5-6 and TRBJ2-1, is DAGVTQSPTHLIKTRGQQVTLRCSPKSGHDTVSWYQQALGQGPQFIFQYYEEEERQRGNFPDRFSGHQFPNYSSELNVNALLLGDSALYLCASSSLEVYPYNEQFFGPGTRLTVL.

The chain carries TRBV19 and TRBJ2-3; 7 bases map to TRBD1. The junction had 5 bases not matched to a gene; V was cut back by 5 bases and J by 0 bases. Germline V gene data show CDR1 as LNHDA and CDR2 as SQIVND (reference sequence). The CDR3 runs to 15 residues. In DNA form, the CDR3 reads TGTGCCAGTAGTCCCCAGACAGGGAGCACAGATACGCAGTATTTT. Its translation is CASSPQTGSTDTQYF.

V and J are TRBV15 and TRBJ1-3; D ambiguous. There are 17 residues in the CDR3. Germline assignment: CDR1 LNHNV and CDR2 YYDKDF (reference sequence). V was cut by 0 bases and J by 3 bases, with 15 bases left in between. CDR3 nucleotides: TGTGCCACCAGCAGAGAGAGCGGGTTGGGAATTGGAAACACCATATATTTT. Its protein product is CATSRESGLGIGNTIYF.

The chain recombines TRBV3-1 (or the pseudogene TRBV3-2) with TRBJ1-5; 8 bases agree with TRBD1. The CDR3 is made up of 16 amino acids. V trimming: 1 base; J trimming: 6 bases; junction bases outside the gene matches: 8. Germline loops: CDR1 LGHDT, CDR2 YNNKEL (reference sequence). CDR3 protein: CASSQAGQGAVQPQHF. CDR3 nucleotide sequence: TGTGCCAGCAGCCAAGCGGGCCAGGGGGCGGTTCAGCCCCAGCATTTT.

The chain carries TRBV7-7 and TRBJ1-5; 9 bases match TRBD1. Germline trimming cut 2 bases from V and 5 bases from J; bases unmatched to any gene: 16. The germline V gene encodes CDR1 SSHAT and CDR2 FNYEAQ (reference sequence). CDR3 size: 19 residues. CDR3 coding DNA: TGTGCCAGCAGCTTAATCACAGGGGGCGCGAATTGTAATGATCAGCCCCAGCATTTT. This codes for CASSLITGGANCNDQPQHF.

The chain links TRBV6-2 or TRBV6-3 to TRBJ2-7, with 8 bases that match TRBD2. The CDR3 has 14 amino acids. The germline gives CDR1 MNHEY, CDR2 SVGEGT. J was trimmed by 3 bases and V by 6 bases; bases with no gene match: 7. This CDR3 reads CASSLTAGGYEQYF. The CDR3 DNA sequence: TGTGCCAGCAGCCTTACTGCGGGGGGCTACGAGCAGTACTTC.

The gene calls are TRBV29-1 and TRBJ2-3; possibly TRBD1 for D (6 bases). This CDR3 is 13 amino acids long. V was cut by 3 bases and J by 1 base, with 8 bases left in between. Germline assignment: CDR1 SQVTM and CDR2 ANQGSEA. The CDR3 sequence is CSVDRGGTDTQYF. DNA for the CDR3: TGCAGCGTTGACAGGGGAGGCACAGATACGCAGTATTTT.

CDR3 amino acids: CASSLGSSYEQYF. CDR3 DNA sequence: TGTGCCAGCAGTTTAGGCAGCTCCTACGAGCAGTACTTC. The chain has TRBV28 and TRBJ2-7; D uncertain. Trimming removed 2 bases at V and 0 bases at J, with 5 bases between. CDR1 is MDHEN and CDR2 is SYDVKM in the germline V gene. The CDR3 is 13 residues long.

The rearrangement joins TRBV18 to TRBJ1-4; D may be TRBD1 (6 bases). CDR3 length: 14 residues. V was cut by 0 bases and J by 8 bases, with 10 bases left in between. The germline gives CDR1 KGHSH, CDR2 LQKENI. The CDR3 loop is CASSPPGTREKLFF. The DNA of the CDR3 is TGTGCCAGCTCACCACCTGGGACAAGGGAAAAACTGTTTTTT.

This chain links TRBV5-1 with TRBJ2-1, with 9 bases that match TRBD1. Looked up from germline, CDR1 is SGHRS and CDR2 is YFSETQ. This CDR3 spans 15 amino acids. Trimming took 4 bases from V and 6 from J; bases not matched to a gene: 8. This chain's CDR3 is CASSVQGASGNEQFF. CDR3 DNA sequence: TGCGCCAGCAGCGTACAGGGGGCTTCTGGCAATGAGCAGTTCTTC.

The chain employs TRBV5-4 and TRBJ1-3, with TRBD1 identical over 9 bases. The CDR3 is 15 residues long. Germline V gene data show CDR1 as SGHNT and CDR2 as YYREEE (reference sequence). The V gene end was trimmed by 5 bases and the J gene end by 2 bases; junction bases not matched to a gene: 5. This CDR3 is CASSVDRGTGNTIYF. The CDR3 coding sequence is TGTGCCAGCAGTGTGGACAGGGGAACTGGAAACACCATATATTTT.

This clone was observed a single time. Written as DNA, the CDR3 is TGTGCCTGGATTGAACGGGACAGGTTTATTGAAGCTTTCTTT. It yields the protein CAWIERDRFIEAFF. V and J are TRBV30 and TRBJ1-1; 8 positions match TRBD1. This CDR3 region has 14 residues. Germline V gene sequence: CDR1 GTSNPN, CDR2 SVGIG (reference sequence). The V segment lost 4 bases and the J segment 7 bases; nucleotides outside the gene matches: 11.

This clone was counted a few times. This rearrangement joins TRBV7-2 to TRBJ2-7; 7 bases match TRBD2. Germline assignment: CDR1 SGHTA and CDR2 FQGNSA. Unmatched junction bases numbered 7, after V lost 5 bases and J lost 6 bases. The CDR3 has 13 amino acids. The chain's CDR3 is CASSRRGEREQYF. The CDR3 DNA follows: TGTGCCAGCAGCCGCCGGGGGGAGCGCGAGCAGTACTTC.

The rearrangement joins TRBV3-1 (or the pseudogene TRBV3-2) to TRBJ2-7; no clear D. The germline V gene encodes CDR1 LGHDT and CDR2 YNNKEL (reference sequence). This CDR3 contains 12 residues. V shed 3 bases and J shed 2 bases, with 5 bases lying between them. CDR3 residues: CASSQRAYEQYF. CDR3 in DNA: TGTGCCAGCAGCCAGAGAGCCTACGAGCAGTACTTC.